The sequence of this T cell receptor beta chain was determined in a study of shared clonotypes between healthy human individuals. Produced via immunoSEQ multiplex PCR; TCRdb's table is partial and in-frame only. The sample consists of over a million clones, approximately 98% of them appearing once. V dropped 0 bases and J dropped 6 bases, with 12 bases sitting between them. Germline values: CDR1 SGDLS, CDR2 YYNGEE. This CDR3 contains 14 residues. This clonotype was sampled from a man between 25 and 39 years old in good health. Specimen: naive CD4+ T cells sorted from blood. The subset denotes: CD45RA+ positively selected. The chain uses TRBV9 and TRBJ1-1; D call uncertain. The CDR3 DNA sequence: TGTGCCAGCAGCGTAGAACCGAGGGCGGCTGAAGCTTTCTTT. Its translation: CASSVEPRAAEAFF. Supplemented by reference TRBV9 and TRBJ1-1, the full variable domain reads DSGVTQTPKHLITATGQRVTLRCSPRSGDLSVYWYQQSLDQGLQFLIQYYNGEERAKGNILERFSAQQFPDLHSELNLSSLELGDSALYFCASSVEPRAAEAFFGQGTRLTVV.